Listed below are T cell receptor beta chains from one sample, sequenced in a study of CD8 T cells in ankylosing spondylitis. One entry per CDR3 protein, called by TCRdb with MiXCR from the 5' RACE reads. The repertoire consists of some 95,000 distinct CDR3 sequences, with roughly 9.6% occurring once and the leading ten covering approximately 4.6%. Sequencing input: blood, either unsorted or a sorted T cell fraction (not recorded which). The receptor set was obtained from a male donor with ankylosing spondylitis or in good health (not recorded which). CDR3s include the opening cysteine and the closing phenylalanine or tryptophan. Fields, in order: V gene, J gene, D gene, CDR3 length, clone size, CDR3 DNA, CDR3 protein. D genes are given only for firm matches. Clone size is shown for a subset of rows, as once, few, many or a class of expanded clone.

v_gene: TRBV20-1; j_gene: TRBJ2-1; d_gene: -; len: 15; abundance: many; CDR3nt: TGCAGTGCTAGAGATCTCGGGGGAGTCTACAATGAGCAGTTCTTC; CDR3aa: CSARDLGGVYNEQFF
v_gene: TRBV28; j_gene: TRBJ2-7; d_gene: -; len: 12; abundance: -; CDR3nt: TGTGCCAGCAGACATAGCTCCTACGAGCAGTACTTC; CDR3aa: CASRHSSYEQYF
v_gene: TRBV21-1; j_gene: TRBJ1-5; d_gene: -; len: 14; abundance: -; CDR3nt: TGTGCCAGCAGCACCCACAGGCGTGGGGGGCCCCAGCATTTT; CDR3aa: CASSTHRRGGPQHF
v_gene: TRBV30; j_gene: TRBJ2-2; d_gene: TRBD1; len: 14; abundance: many; CDR3nt: TGTGCCTGGAGACGGACAGGGAACACCGGGGAGCTGTTTTTT; CDR3aa: CAWRRTGNTGELFF
v_gene: TRBV7-9; j_gene: TRBJ1-2; d_gene: -; len: 15; abundance: many; CDR3nt: TGTGCCAGCAGTCCTGCATGGGACGACAACTATGGCTACACCTTC; CDR3aa: CASSPAWDDNYGYTF
v_gene: TRBV20-1; j_gene: TRBJ2-7; d_gene: TRBD2; len: 17; abundance: many; CDR3nt: TGCAGTGCTAGAAAGGCTAGCGGGGGACCCTTGCGCTACGAGCAGTACTTC; CDR3aa: CSARKASGGPLRYEQYF
v_gene: TRBV5-1; j_gene: TRBJ2-3; d_gene: TRBD1; len: 16; abundance: many; CDR3nt: TGCGCCAGCAGCTTGGAGGGACAGGGGGCGGTAGATACGCAGTATTTT; CDR3aa: CASSLEGQGAVDTQYF
v_gene: TRBV4-2; j_gene: TRBJ2-1; d_gene: TRBD2; len: 15; abundance: many; CDR3nt: TGTGCCAGCAGCCACTCTAGCGGGGGAAACAATGAGCAGTTCTTC; CDR3aa: CASSHSSGGNNEQFF
v_gene: TRBV28; j_gene: TRBJ2-7; d_gene: -; len: 14; abundance: many; CDR3nt: TGTGCCAGCAGTTTATCATCTATACCCTACGAGCAGTACTTC; CDR3aa: CASSLSSIPYEQYF
v_gene: TRBV6-6; j_gene: TRBJ2-1; d_gene: -; len: 14; abundance: many; CDR3nt: TGTGCCAGCAGTTACCGAGAGGGGGGGAATGAGCAGTTCTTC; CDR3aa: CASSYREGGNEQFF
v_gene: TRBV28; j_gene: TRBJ2-1; d_gene: -; len: 11; abundance: many; CDR3nt: TGTGCCAGCAGAAATAACAATGAGCAGTTCTTC; CDR3aa: CASRNNNEQFF
v_gene: TRBV29-1; j_gene: TRBJ2-3; d_gene: TRBD2; len: 14; abundance: many; CDR3nt: TGCAGCGTTTCGGGCGGGGGGGCCACAGATACGCAGTATTTT; CDR3aa: CSVSGGGATDTQYF
v_gene: TRBV20-1; j_gene: TRBJ2-5; d_gene: TRBD2; len: 17; abundance: many; CDR3nt: TGCAGTGCTAGAGATCAAATTCGCGGGGGGCTCCAAGAGACCCAGTACTTC; CDR3aa: CSARDQIRGGLQETQYF
v_gene: TRBV12-3/TRBV12-4; j_gene: TRBJ1-1; d_gene: TRBD1; len: 14; abundance: many; CDR3nt: TGTGCCACCCTAACCACAGGGGTCAACACTGAAGCTTTCTTT; CDR3aa: CATLTTGVNTEAFF
v_gene: TRBV7-2; j_gene: TRBJ1-5; d_gene: TRBD1; len: 14; abundance: few; CDR3nt: TGTGCCAGCAGCTTACAGCAGGGGGGTCAGCCCCAGCATTTT; CDR3aa: CASSLQQGGQPQHF
v_gene: TRBV29-1; j_gene: TRBJ2-3; d_gene: -; len: 13; abundance: many; CDR3nt: TGCAGCGTTGAAGGGTTCGGGGCAGATACGCAGTATTTT; CDR3aa: CSVEGFGADTQYF
v_gene: TRBV2; j_gene: TRBJ2-7; d_gene: -; len: 12; abundance: many; CDR3nt: TGTGCCAACTCGGATACCAAGTACGAGCAGTACTTC; CDR3aa: CANSDTKYEQYF
v_gene: TRBV4-2; j_gene: TRBJ2-7; d_gene: TRBD2; len: 16; abundance: many; CDR3nt: TGTGCCAGCAGCCTAATGTCTAGCGGGGGAGCACGCGAGCAGTACTTC; CDR3aa: CASSLMSSGGAREQYF
v_gene: TRBV29-1; j_gene: TRBJ2-1; d_gene: -; len: 13; abundance: many; CDR3nt: TGCAGCGTTAACCTGGACAGTGAAGTTGAGCAGTTCTTC; CDR3aa: CSVNLDSEVEQFF
v_gene: TRBV5-5; j_gene: TRBJ1-4; d_gene: TRBD1; len: 17; abundance: many; CDR3nt: TGTGCCAGCAGCTTGGGGACAGGGGTGTCGACTAATGAAAAACTGTTTTTT; CDR3aa: CASSLGTGVSTNEKLFF
v_gene: TRBV9; j_gene: TRBJ2-3; d_gene: -; len: 12; abundance: few; CDR3nt: TGTGCCAGCGGGGACGGGACAGATACGCAGTATTTT; CDR3aa: CASGDGTDTQYF
v_gene: TRBV18; j_gene: TRBJ2-1; d_gene: TRBD2; len: 17; abundance: -; CDR3nt: TGTGCCAGCTCACCACTCCCAGAGACTAGCCTGGAGGTTGAGCAGTTCTTC; CDR3aa: CASSPLPETSLEVEQFF
v_gene: TRBV3-1; j_gene: TRBJ2-3; d_gene: TRBD2; len: 19; abundance: many; CDR3nt: TGTGCCAGCAGCCAAGGAGGACTAGCGGGGGGACTCCTCACAGATACGCAGTATTTT; CDR3aa: CASSQGGLAGGLLTDTQYF
v_gene: TRBV20-1; j_gene: TRBJ1-5; d_gene: TRBD1; len: 19; abundance: -; CDR3nt: TGCAGTGGTCGCCAGCCGGCACAGGGGTTAATTGAGAGCAATCAGCCCCAGCATTTT; CDR3aa: CSGRQPAQGLIESNQPQHF
v_gene: TRBV19; j_gene: TRBJ2-3; d_gene: -; len: 15; abundance: many; CDR3nt: TGTGCCAGTAGTATCTTAGGGCAGAACACAGATACGCAGTATTTT; CDR3aa: CASSILGQNTDTQYF
v_gene: TRBV5-1; j_gene: TRBJ1-4; d_gene: -; len: 13; abundance: many; CDR3nt: TGCGCCAGCAGCCAGGGCTTCGGTGAAAAACTGTTTTTT; CDR3aa: CASSQGFGEKLFF
v_gene: TRBV7-2; j_gene: TRBJ2-7; d_gene: TRBD1; len: 16; abundance: -; CDR3nt: TGTGCCAGCAGCTTACGAGTTTATGCAGGGGGCCACGAGCAGTACTTC; CDR3aa: CASSLRVYAGGHEQYF
v_gene: TRBV12-3/TRBV12-4; j_gene: TRBJ2-5; d_gene: TRBD1; len: 14; abundance: many; CDR3nt: TGTGCCAGCAGGCCAGGGGACAGTAAAGAGACCCAGTACTTC; CDR3aa: CASRPGDSKETQYF
v_gene: TRBV6-5; j_gene: TRBJ2-5; d_gene: TRBD1; len: 16; abundance: few; CDR3nt: TGTGCCAGCAGTTCGCCGGGACAGGGGACCCAAGAGACCCAGTACTTC; CDR3aa: CASSSPGQGTQETQYF
v_gene: TRBV29-1; j_gene: TRBJ1-6; d_gene: TRBD1; len: 14; abundance: many; CDR3nt: TGCAGCGTCCAGACAGGGGGGGTTCGGTCACCCCTCCACTTT; CDR3aa: CSVQTGGVRSPLHF
v_gene: TRBV11-2; j_gene: TRBJ2-1; d_gene: TRBD1; len: 16; abundance: -; CDR3nt: TGTGCCAGCAGCTTAGCTGCAGGGGGCGCCTGGTATGAGCAGTTCTTC; CDR3aa: CASSLAAGGAWYEQFF
v_gene: TRBV2; j_gene: TRBJ2-1; d_gene: TRBD2; len: 14; abundance: many; CDR3nt: TGTGCCAGCAGTGAAGTGGGCGGGGGGAATGAGCAGTTCTTC; CDR3aa: CASSEVGGGNEQFF
v_gene: TRBV5-1; j_gene: TRBJ2-2; d_gene: -; len: 16; abundance: many; CDR3nt: TGCGCCAGCAGCTGGGAGGGACAGCCGAACACCGGGGAGCTGTTTTTT; CDR3aa: CASSWEGQPNTGELFF
v_gene: TRBV20-1; j_gene: TRBJ2-1; d_gene: TRBD2; len: 19; abundance: many; CDR3nt: TGCAGTGCTAGAGGACTACCACGGACTAGCGGGAACCCCTACAATGAGCAGTTCTTC; CDR3aa: CSARGLPRTSGNPYNEQFF
v_gene: TRBV7-9; j_gene: TRBJ2-5; d_gene: TRBD2; len: 15; abundance: many; CDR3nt: TGTGCCAGCAGCTTAGCTAGCGGGGTCGAAGAGACCCAGTACTTC; CDR3aa: CASSLASGVEETQYF
v_gene: TRBV29-1; j_gene: TRBJ1-4; d_gene: -; len: 13; abundance: many; CDR3nt: TGCAGCGTTGGCTCAGGGACTAATGAAAAACTGTTTTTT; CDR3aa: CSVGSGTNEKLFF
v_gene: TRBV5-1; j_gene: TRBJ1-2; d_gene: -; len: 14; abundance: many; CDR3nt: TGCGCCAGCAGTAAGGACGATTCTCCCAATGGCTACACCTTC; CDR3aa: CASSKDDSPNGYTF
v_gene: TRBV12-3/TRBV12-4; j_gene: TRBJ2-1; d_gene: TRBD2; len: 14; abundance: many; CDR3nt: TGTGCCAGCAAACAGCGGGGGATGTACAATGAGCAGTTCTTC; CDR3aa: CASKQRGMYNEQFF
v_gene: TRBV3-1; j_gene: TRBJ2-1; d_gene: TRBD2; len: 16; abundance: many; CDR3nt: TGTGCCAGCAGCCCCCTACTGGGCGGGGGAAATAATGAGCAGTTCTTC; CDR3aa: CASSPLLGGGNNEQFF
v_gene: TRBV7-6; j_gene: TRBJ2-2; d_gene: TRBD2; len: 14; abundance: many; CDR3nt: TGTGCCAGCAGCTCGGGGGGAAGAACCGGGGAGCTGTTTTTT; CDR3aa: CASSSGGRTGELFF
v_gene: TRBV12-3/TRBV12-4; j_gene: TRBJ1-1; d_gene: TRBD1; len: 14; abundance: many; CDR3nt: TGTGCCAGCAACCCAGGGGGCGTGGGGACTGAAGCTTTCTTT; CDR3aa: CASNPGGVGTEAFF
v_gene: TRBV6-5; j_gene: TRBJ1-1; d_gene: TRBD1; len: 12; abundance: many; CDR3nt: TGTGCCAGTTGGACAGGGAAGACTGAAGCTTTCTTT; CDR3aa: CASWTGKTEAFF
v_gene: TRBV20-1; j_gene: TRBJ1-5; d_gene: -; len: 14; abundance: many; CDR3nt: TGCAGTGCTAGAGGAGAGTCGGGGACGCAGCCCCAGCATTTT; CDR3aa: CSARGESGTQPQHF
v_gene: TRBV12-3/TRBV12-4; j_gene: TRBJ2-1; d_gene: -; len: 15; abundance: many; CDR3nt: TGTGCCAGCAGTCGTACTAGGATGGGATACAATGAGCAGTTCTTC; CDR3aa: CASSRTRMGYNEQFF
v_gene: TRBV12-3/TRBV12-4; j_gene: TRBJ2-7; d_gene: -; len: 14; abundance: many; CDR3nt: TGTGCCAGCAGTTTAAGGCAGGGACCCTACGAGCAGTACTTC; CDR3aa: CASSLRQGPYEQYF
v_gene: TRBV27; j_gene: TRBJ2-1; d_gene: -; len: 15; abundance: many; CDR3nt: TGTGCCAGCAGTTTATCGTCCCAGGGCGCGGGTTCGCAGTTCTTC; CDR3aa: CASSLSSQGAGSQFF